This TCR beta chain was recovered during a study of cytomegalovirus exposure and HLA in healthy donors. Per germline, CDR1 MNHNS and CDR2 SASEGT. The length of the CDR3 is 12 residues. V lost 5 bases and J lost 7, with 11 bases in between. With 60 Vbeta and 13 Jbeta primers, the PCR was carried out. Profiled with immunoSEQ multiplex PCR; TCRdb holds only in-frame clones, not every one. The sample has under 90,000 clones; roughly 75% are singletons. Sequenced input: PBMCs. The receptor comes from a man aged 35-49 years in good health and CMV-seronegative. The chain uses TRBV6-1 and TRBJ1-2, with a possible D match to TRBD1 (6 bases). The CDR3 nucleotides are TGTGCCAGCAGTAATAGCAGGGGTGGCTACACCTTC. Residues: CASSNSRGGYTF.